Each of the 20 T cell receptor beta chains below was sequenced from the same sample in a study of blood T cell repertoires in COVID-19. Method: immunoSEQ multiplex PCR; TCRdb's copy keeps in-frame clones and lacks some. This sample has roughly 400,000 clones, with roughly 88% found just once. The sequencing input was PBMCs or T cells enriched from blood (not recorded which). These receptors came from a woman aged 18-29 years who had been exposed to COVID-19.

Only a few counts were recorded for this clone. J is TRBJ1-3 and V is TRBV4-3; no clear D gene. Between the trimmed V and J ends, which lost 3 bases and 7 bases, there was a span of 16 bases. Germline V gives CDR1 LGHNA, CDR2 YSLEER. This CDR3 is built from 15 residues. The DNA of the CDR3 is TGCGCCAGCAGCCAGGACTCTTACCGAAGTAACACCATATATTTT. Encoded protein: CASSQDSYRSNTIYF.

The chain uses TRBV10-2 and TRBJ1-5; TRBD1 might be the D (6 bases). Per the germline V gene, CDR1 is WSHSY and CDR2 is SAAADI. V was clipped by 5 bases and J by 7 bases, with 18 bases between them. The CDR3 extends over 15 amino acids. The CDR3 nucleotides read TGCGCCAGCAGTCCACGGTCGACAGGAAGACAGCCCCAGCATTTT. It yields the protein CASSPRSTGRQPQHF.

The rearrangement joins TRBV18 to TRBJ2-7; D may be TRBD2 (6 bases). The V end lost 0 bases, the J end lost 6 bases, and 18 bases lay between the germline ends. The length of the CDR3 is 16 residues. Germline V gene sequence: CDR1 KGHSH, CDR2 LQKENI. CDR3 coding DNA: TGTGCCAGCTCACCACCTGGGCTAGCGATAGGGTCCGAGCAGTACTTC. Amino acids: CASSPPGLAIGSEQYF.

The chain uses TRBV4-1 and TRBJ2-7; tentative D call: TRBD2 (5 bases). The CDR3 spans 15 residues. CDR1 and CDR2 from the germline V gene are MGHRA and YSYEKL. The V end lost 1 base, the J end lost 3 bases, and 13 bases lay between the germline ends. The CDR3 loop reads CASSQARGPGYEQYF. As DNA, the CDR3 is TGCGCCAGCAGCCAAGCAAGAGGGCCTGGCTACGAGCAGTACTTC.

This clone was picked up a small number of times. This chain links TRBV5-4 with TRBJ2-5; 13 bases line up with TRBD2. CDR1 is SGHNT, CDR2 YYREEE, per germline (reference sequence). V shed 3 bases, J shed 5 bases, and the junction held 13 bases outside the gene matches. This CDR3 comprises 18 residues. CDR3 loop: CASSWGTSGDQRGETQYF. The CDR3 DNA follows: TGTGCCAGCAGCTGGGGGACTAGCGGGGACCAGAGAGGGGAGACCCAGTACTTC.

The count of this clone is one. This chain joins TRBV14 and TRBJ2-7, with D perhaps matching TRBD1 (5 bases). The CDR3 spans 14 residues. Trimming removed 4 bases from V and 2 bases from J, with 12 bases in between. The V gene's germline CDR1 is SGHDN and CDR2 FVKESK. For the CDR3, the DNA is TGTGCCAGCAGCCCCCTGCAGGGAACCTACGAGCAGTACTTC. Translated: CASSPLQGTYEQYF.

The genes are TRBV9 and TRBJ2-7, with 8 bases identical to TRBD2. The CDR3 totals 13 residues. The junction had 7 bases not matched to a gene; V was cut back by 7 bases and J by 4 bases. Germline-derived CDR1 and CDR2 are SGDLS and YYNGEE. Here the CDR3 reads CASGGGLGYEQYF. The CDR3 DNA sequence: TGTGCCAGCGGAGGGGGACTAGGGTACGAGCAGTACTTC.

V and J are TRBV19 and TRBJ2-7; D gene uncertain. CDR3 length: 14 amino acids. Trimming removed 4 bases at V and 2 bases at J, with 12 bases between. Germline V gene sequence: CDR1 LNHDA, CDR2 SQIVND (reference sequence). The CDR3 DNA sequence: TGTGCCAGTAGTAACATCGGAGCAGCCTACGAGCAGTACTTC. This encodes CASSNIGAAYEQYF.

The CDR3 protein is CSASPAPDSPLHF. The CDR3 coding sequence is TGCAGTGCTAGTCCTGCCCCGGATTCACCCCTCCACTTT. The rearrangement joins TRBV20-1 to TRBJ1-6, with D unclear. This CDR3 contains 13 residues. The V end lost 3 bases, the J end lost 8 bases, and 11 bases lay between the germline ends. The germline V gene has CDR1 DFQATT and CDR2 SNEGSKA (reference sequence).

V and J are TRBV10-3 and TRBJ1-2; tentatively, D is TRBD1 (6 bases). The CDR3 totals 15 residues. Germline CDR1 is ENHRY and CDR2 is SYGVKD. The germline V and J ends were trimmed by 3 bases and 4 bases, with 15 bases remaining between them. For the CDR3, the DNA is TGTGCCATCAGTGACCGGAATGCGACAGGCTATGGCTACACCTTC. Its translation is CAISDRNATGYGYTF.

The CDR3 protein is CASSYLAGGPTYNEQFF. The CDR3 nucleotides read TGTGCCAGTAGTTACCTAGCGGGGGGGCCGACATACAATGAGCAGTTCTTC. V gene TRBV19 combines with J gene TRBJ2-1, with 12 nucleotides matching TRBD2. The V gene's germline CDR1 is LNHDA and CDR2 SQIVND (reference sequence). The CDR3 has 17 amino acids. V lost 5 bases to trimming and J lost 4 bases; unmatched junction nucleotides: 9.

The CDR3 is CASSLALNTGELFF. CDR3 nucleotides: TGTGCCAGCAGCTTGGCCCTGAACACCGGGGAGCTGTTTTTT. The V gene is TRBV5-4, the J gene TRBJ2-2; D is unresolved. This CDR3 has 14 amino acids. V was cut by 0 bases and J by 1 base, with 4 bases left in between. Looked up from germline, CDR1 is SGHNT and CDR2 is YYREEE (reference sequence).

The CDR3 here is CASSPVPQSGANVLTF. CDR3 nucleotide sequence: TGTGCCAGCAGCCCAGTCCCGCAGTCTGGGGCCAACGTCCTGACTTTC. The V and J genes are TRBV11-2 and TRBJ2-6, with D unresolved. The CDR3 is 16 amino acids. CDR1 SGHAT and CDR2 FQNNGV come from the germline V gene. Between the trimmed V and J ends, which lost 5 bases and 1 base, there was a span of 12 bases.

The chain carries TRBV5-1 and TRBJ2-3; 8 bases agree with TRBD2. The germline V gene has CDR1 SGHRS and CDR2 YFSETQ. The CDR3 length is 15 residues. Trimming removed 2 bases from V and 6 bases from J; junction bases left unmatched: 8. The CDR3 here is CASSFGGADADTQYF. The CDR3 DNA reads TGCGCCAGCAGCTTCGGGGGGGCGGATGCCGATACGCAGTATTTT.

This clone was detected a few times. This chain joins TRBV6-5 and TRBJ2-7; D is perhaps TRBD1 (6 bases). The CDR3 has 15 residues. The V gene's germline CDR1 is MNHEY and CDR2 SVGAGI. Trimming left V 2 bases short and J 2 bases short, with 13 bases between. CDR3 amino acids: CASSYSPGDTYEQYF. The DNA for the CDR3 is TGTGCCAGCAGTTACAGCCCAGGGGACACCTACGAGCAGTACTTC.

The chain carries TRBV5-1 and TRBJ1-2, with D maybe TRBD1 (6 bases). The ends were cut back, 5 bases at V and 3 bases at J, with 20 bases in the middle. The CDR3 has 16 amino acids. Germline CDR1 reads SGHRS; CDR2 reads YFSETQ. The CDR3 spells CASSQAGGRIDYGYTF. The CDR3 DNA follows: TGCGCCAGCAGTCAAGCGGGGGGGCGGATTGACTATGGCTACACCTTC.

The chain is built from TRBV4-2 and TRBJ1-1; 8 bases align to TRBD1. Looked up from germline, CDR1 is LGHNA and CDR2 is YNFKEQ. The V and J ends lost 4 bases and 4 bases, in that order; junction bases with no gene match: 2. CDR3 length: 13 residues. CDR3 DNA sequence: TGTGCCAGCAGCCTTGGACAGGGCACTGAAGCTTTCTTT. This codes for CASSLGQGTEAFF.

The rearrangement links TRBV3-1 (or the pseudogene TRBV3-2) to TRBJ2-1; 10 bases line up with TRBD2. Unmatched junction bases numbered 6, after V lost 0 bases and J lost 4 bases. The germline V gene has CDR1 LGHDT and CDR2 YNNKEL (reference sequence). The CDR3 sequence is 17 residues long. The CDR3 region has the DNA TGTGCCAGCAGCCAAGATTATCCAGCGGGAGGGTACAATGAGCAGTTCTTC. Protein product: CASSQDYPAGGYNEQFF.

CDR3 nucleotide sequence: TGTGCCAGCAGCCCAGAGCTAGCGGGGGGCCCTCAAGATACGCAGTATTTT. Protein: CASSPELAGGPQDTQYF. J is TRBJ2-3 and V is TRBV27; 11 bases agree with TRBD2. The CDR3 totals 17 residues. Germline V lookup: CDR1 MNHEY, CDR2 SMNVEV (reference sequence). Unmatched junction bases numbered 13, after V lost 6 bases and J lost 5 bases.

The chain carries TRBV15 and TRBJ2-3, with a tentative D call TRBD2 (7 bases). The CDR3 has 19 residues. The V end was cut by 3 bases, the J end by 0 bases, with 22 bases between. Germline V gene data show CDR1 as LNHNV and CDR2 as YYDKDF (reference sequence). Written as DNA, the CDR3 is TGTGCCACCAGCAGCGCCTCGGGGGCTAGCGGTACTAGCACAGATACGCAGTATTTT. Translation gives CATSSASGASGTSTDTQYF.